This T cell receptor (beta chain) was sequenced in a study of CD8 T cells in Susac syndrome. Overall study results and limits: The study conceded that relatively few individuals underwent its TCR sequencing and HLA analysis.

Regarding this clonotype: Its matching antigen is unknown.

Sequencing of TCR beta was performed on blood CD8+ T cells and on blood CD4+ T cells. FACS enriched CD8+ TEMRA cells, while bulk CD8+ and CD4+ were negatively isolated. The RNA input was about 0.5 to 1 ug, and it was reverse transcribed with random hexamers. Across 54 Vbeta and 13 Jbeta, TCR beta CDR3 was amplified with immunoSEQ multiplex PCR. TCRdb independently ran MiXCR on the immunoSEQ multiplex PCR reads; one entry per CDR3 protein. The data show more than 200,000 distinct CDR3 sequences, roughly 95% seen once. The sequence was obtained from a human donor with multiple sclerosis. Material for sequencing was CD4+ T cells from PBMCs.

In DNA, the CDR3 is TGTGCCAGCTCACCCAGACCGGGCGTAAACACCGGGGAGCTGTTTTTT. It translates to CASSPRPGVNTGELFF. The rearrangement joins TRBV18 to TRBJ2-2; D unresolved. The germline CDR1 and CDR2 sequences are KGHSH and LQKENI. V dropped 3 bases and J dropped 2 bases, with 13 bases sitting between them. CDR3 length equals 16 residues.